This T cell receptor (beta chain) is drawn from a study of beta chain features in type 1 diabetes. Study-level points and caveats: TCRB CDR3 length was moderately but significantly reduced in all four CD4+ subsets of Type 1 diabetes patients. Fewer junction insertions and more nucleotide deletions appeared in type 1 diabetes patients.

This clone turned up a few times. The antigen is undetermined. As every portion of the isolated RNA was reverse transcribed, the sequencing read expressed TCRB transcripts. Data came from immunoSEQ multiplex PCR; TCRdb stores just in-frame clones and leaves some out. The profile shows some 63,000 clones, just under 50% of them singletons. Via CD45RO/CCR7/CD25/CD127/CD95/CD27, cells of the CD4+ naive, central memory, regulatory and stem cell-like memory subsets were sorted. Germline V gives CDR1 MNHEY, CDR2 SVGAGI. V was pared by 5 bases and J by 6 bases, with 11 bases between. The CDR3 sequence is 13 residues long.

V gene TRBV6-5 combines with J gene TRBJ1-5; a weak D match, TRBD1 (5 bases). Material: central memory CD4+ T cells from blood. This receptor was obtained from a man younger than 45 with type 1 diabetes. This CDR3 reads CASSQGHLQPQHF. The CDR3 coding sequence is TGTGCCAGCAGTCAAGGACACCTTCAGCCCCAGCATTTT.